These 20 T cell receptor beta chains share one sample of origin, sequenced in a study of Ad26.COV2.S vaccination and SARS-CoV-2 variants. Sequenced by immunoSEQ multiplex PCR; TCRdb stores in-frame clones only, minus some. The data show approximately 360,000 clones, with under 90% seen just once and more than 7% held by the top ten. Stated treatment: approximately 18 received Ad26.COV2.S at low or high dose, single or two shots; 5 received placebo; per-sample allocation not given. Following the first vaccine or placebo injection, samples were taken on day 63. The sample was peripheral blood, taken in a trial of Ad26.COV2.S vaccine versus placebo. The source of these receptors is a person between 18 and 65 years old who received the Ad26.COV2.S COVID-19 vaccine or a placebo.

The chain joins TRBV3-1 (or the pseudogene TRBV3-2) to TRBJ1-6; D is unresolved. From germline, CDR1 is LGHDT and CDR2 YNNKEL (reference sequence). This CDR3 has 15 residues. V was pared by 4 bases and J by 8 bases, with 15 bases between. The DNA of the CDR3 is TGTGCCAGCAGCCCCGAACCCGGATCATATTCACCCCTCCACTTT. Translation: CASSPEPGSYSPLHF.

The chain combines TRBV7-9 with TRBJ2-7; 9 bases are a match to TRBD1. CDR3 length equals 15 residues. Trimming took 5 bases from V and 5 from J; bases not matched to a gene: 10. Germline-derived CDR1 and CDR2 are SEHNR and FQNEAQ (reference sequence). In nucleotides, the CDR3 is TGTGCCAGCAGCCAATTCGACAGGGGGGTCAACGAGCAGTACTTC. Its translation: CASSQFDRGVNEQYF.

In DNA form, the CDR3 reads TGCGCCAGCAGCTTGGACAGGGTTCGCAATTCACCCCTCCACTTT. Its translation is CASSLDRVRNSPLHF. The chain uses TRBV5-1 and TRBJ1-6; maybe TRBD1 (6 bases). V dropped 0 bases and J dropped 7 bases, with 11 bases sitting between them. CDR1 and CDR2 from the germline V gene are SGHRS and YFSETQ. This CDR3 is built from 15 residues.

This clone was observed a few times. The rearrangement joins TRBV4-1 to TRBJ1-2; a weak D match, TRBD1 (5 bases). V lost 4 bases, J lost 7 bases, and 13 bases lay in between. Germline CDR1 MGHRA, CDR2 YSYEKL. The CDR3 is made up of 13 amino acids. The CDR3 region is CASSRFDGGGYTF. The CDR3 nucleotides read TGCGCCAGCAGCCGCTTCGATGGGGGTGGCTACACCTTC.

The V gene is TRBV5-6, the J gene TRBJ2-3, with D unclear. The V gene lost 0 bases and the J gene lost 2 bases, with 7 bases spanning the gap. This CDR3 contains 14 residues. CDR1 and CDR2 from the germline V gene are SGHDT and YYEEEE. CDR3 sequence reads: CASSLGLITDTQYF. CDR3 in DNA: TGTGCCAGCAGCTTGGGGCTAATCACAGATACGCAGTATTTT.

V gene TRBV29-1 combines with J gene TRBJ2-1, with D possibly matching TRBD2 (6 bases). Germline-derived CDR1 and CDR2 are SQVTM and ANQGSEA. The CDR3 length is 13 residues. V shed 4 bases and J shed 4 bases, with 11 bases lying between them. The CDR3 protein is CSVAGTSYNEQFF. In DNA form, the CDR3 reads TGCAGCGTTGCCGGGACTTCTTACAATGAGCAGTTCTTC.

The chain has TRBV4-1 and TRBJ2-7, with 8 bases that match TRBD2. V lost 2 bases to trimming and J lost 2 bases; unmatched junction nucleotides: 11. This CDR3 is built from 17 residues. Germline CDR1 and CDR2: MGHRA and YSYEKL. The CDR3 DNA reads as TGCGCCAGCAGCCAAAAGGGTTTACTAGCGGATACCTACGAGCAGTACTTC. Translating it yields CASSQKGLLADTYEQYF.

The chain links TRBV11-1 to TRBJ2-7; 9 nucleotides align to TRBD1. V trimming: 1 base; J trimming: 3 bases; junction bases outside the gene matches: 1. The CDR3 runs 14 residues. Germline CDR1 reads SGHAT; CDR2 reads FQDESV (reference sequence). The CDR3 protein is CASSLDRGRYEQYF. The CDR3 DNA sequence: TGTGCCAGCAGCTTAGACAGGGGGCGCTACGAGCAGTACTTC.

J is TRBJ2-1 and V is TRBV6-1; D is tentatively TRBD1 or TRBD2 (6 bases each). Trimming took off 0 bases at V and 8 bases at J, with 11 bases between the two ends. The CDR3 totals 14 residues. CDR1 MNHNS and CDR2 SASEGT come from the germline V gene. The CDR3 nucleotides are TGTGCCAGCAGTGAAGCATCGGAGGGGGATGAGCAGTTCTTC. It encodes CASSEASEGDEQFF.

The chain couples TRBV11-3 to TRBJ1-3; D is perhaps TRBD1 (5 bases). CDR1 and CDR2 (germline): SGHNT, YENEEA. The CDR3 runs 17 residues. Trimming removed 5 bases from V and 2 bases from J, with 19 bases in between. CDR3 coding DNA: TGTGCCAGCAGCCGAGGTCGGGCAGGGTTGACTGGAAACACCATATATTTT. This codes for CASSRGRAGLTGNTIYF.

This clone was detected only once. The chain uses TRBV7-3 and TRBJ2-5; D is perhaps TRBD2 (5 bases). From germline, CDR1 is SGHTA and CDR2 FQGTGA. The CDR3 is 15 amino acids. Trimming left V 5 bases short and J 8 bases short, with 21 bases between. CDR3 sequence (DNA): TGTGCCAGCAGCCTTTGGAGGAGATCCAAGAGAACCCAGTACTTC. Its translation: CASSLWRRSKRTQYF. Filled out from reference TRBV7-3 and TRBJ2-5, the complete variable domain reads GAGVSQTPSNKVTEKGKYVELRCDPISGHTALYWYRQSLGQGPEFLIYFQGTGAADDSGLPNDRFFAVRPEGSVSTLKIQRTERGDSAVYLCASSLWRRSKRTQYFGPGTRLLVL.

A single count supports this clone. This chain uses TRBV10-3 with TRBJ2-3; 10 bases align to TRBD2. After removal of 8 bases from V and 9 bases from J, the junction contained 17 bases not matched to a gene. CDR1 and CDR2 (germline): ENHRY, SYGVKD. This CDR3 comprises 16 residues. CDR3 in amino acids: CAIGDQIAGGMATQYF. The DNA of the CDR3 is TGTGCCATCGGGGACCAGATAGCGGGAGGTATGGCAACGCAGTATTTT.

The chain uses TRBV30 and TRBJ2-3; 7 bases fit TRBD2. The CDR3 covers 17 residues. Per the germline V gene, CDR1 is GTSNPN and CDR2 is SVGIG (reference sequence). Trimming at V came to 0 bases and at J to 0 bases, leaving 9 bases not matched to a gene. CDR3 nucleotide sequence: TGTGCCTGGAGTGTTAATGGCGGGGGAATTAGCACAGATACGCAGTATTTT. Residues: CAWSVNGGGISTDTQYF. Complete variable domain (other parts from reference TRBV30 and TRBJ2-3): SQTIHQWPATLVQPVGSPLSLECTVEGTSNPNLYWYRQAAGRGLQLLFYSVGIGQISSEVPQNLSASRPQDRQFILSSKKLLLSDSGFYLCAWSVNGGGISTDTQYFGPGTRLTVL.

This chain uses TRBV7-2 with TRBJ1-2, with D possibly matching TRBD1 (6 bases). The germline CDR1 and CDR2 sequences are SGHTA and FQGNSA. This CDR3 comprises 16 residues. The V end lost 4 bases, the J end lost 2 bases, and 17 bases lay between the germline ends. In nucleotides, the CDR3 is TGTGCCAGCAGCTATTCAAGGACAGTAAAAAACTATGGCTACACCTTC. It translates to CASSYSRTVKNYGYTF.

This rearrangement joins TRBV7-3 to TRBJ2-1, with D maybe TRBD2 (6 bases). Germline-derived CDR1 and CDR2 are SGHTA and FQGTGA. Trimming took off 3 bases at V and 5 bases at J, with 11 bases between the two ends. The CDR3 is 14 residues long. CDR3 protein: CASSFHGGNNEQFF. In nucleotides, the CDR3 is TGTGCCAGCAGCTTCCATGGCGGGAACAATGAGCAGTTCTTC.

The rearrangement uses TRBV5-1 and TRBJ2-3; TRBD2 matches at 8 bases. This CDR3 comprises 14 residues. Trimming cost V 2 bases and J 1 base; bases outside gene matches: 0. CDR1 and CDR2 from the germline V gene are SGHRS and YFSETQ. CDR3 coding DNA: TGCGCCAGCAGCTTACTAGCGGGCACAGATACGCAGTATTTT. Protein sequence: CASSLLAGTDTQYF.

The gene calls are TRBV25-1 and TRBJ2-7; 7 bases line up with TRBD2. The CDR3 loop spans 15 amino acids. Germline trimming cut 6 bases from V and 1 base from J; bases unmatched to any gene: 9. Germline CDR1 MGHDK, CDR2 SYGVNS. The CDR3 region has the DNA TGTGCCAGCAGCGGTCAGGCTAGCGGATCCTACGAGCAGTACTTC. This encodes CASSGQASGSYEQYF.

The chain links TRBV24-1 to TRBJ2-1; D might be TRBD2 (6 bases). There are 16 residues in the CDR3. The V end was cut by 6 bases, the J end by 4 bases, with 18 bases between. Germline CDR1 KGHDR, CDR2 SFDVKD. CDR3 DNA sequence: TGTGCCACCAGTTCCCGCTCCCCTAGCGTATACAATGAGCAGTTCTTC. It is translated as CATSSRSPSVYNEQFF.

The CDR3 DNA reads as TGTGCCAGCCGACGGACTTCCTCCTACGAGCAGTACTTC. Translation: CASRRTSSYEQYF. The chain is built from TRBV27 and TRBJ2-7, with D tentatively TRBD2 (5 bases). Germline CDR1 reads MNHEY; CDR2 reads SMNVEV (reference sequence). V was pared by 8 bases and J by 0 bases, with 11 bases between. CDR3 length: 13 residues.

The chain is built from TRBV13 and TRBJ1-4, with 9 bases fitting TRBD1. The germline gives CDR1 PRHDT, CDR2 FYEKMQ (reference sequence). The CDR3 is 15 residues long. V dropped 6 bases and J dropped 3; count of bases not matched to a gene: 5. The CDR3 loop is CASRAGTGSNEKLFF. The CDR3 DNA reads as TGTGCCAGCAGGGCCGGGACAGGGTCTAATGAAAAACTGTTTTTT.